These T cell receptor beta chains were read from a single sample in a study of Graves' ophthalmopathy and Graves' hyperthyroidism. TCRdb reanalysed the multiplex PCR reads using MiXCR and keeps one entry per CDR3 protein. The sample has 580,000 or so distinct CDR3 sequences, about 35% seen once. The source material was peripheral blood or thyroid tissue (not recorded which). These receptors originate from an adult man with Graves' hyperthyroidism. Both conserved end residues are part of each CDR3. The D gene is left open where the match is weak. Clone sizes are given selectively: once, few, many, or a class where the clone is expanded.

v_gene	abundance	j_gene	d_gene	CDR3aa	CDR3nt
TRBV20-1	many	TRBJ2-2	TRBD2	CSAISGGITGELFF	TGCAGTGCTATTAGCGGGGGCATCACCGGGGAGCTGTTTTTT
TRBV7-2	NA	TRBJ2-7	NA	CASSFGSGAPYEQYF	TGTGCCAGCAGCTTCGGCAGCGGAGCCCCCTACGAGCAGTACTTC
TRBV7-9	many	TRBJ1-1	NA	CASSLALRVETEAFF	TGTGCCAGCAGCTTAGCCCTCCGGGTTGAAACTGAAGCTTTCTTT
TRBV20-1	many	TRBJ1-5	TRBD1	CSARDGTGGNNQPQHF	TGCAGTGCTAGAGATGGGACAGGGGGGAACAATCAGCCCCAGCATTTT
TRBV12-3/TRBV12-4	many	TRBJ1-2	TRBD1	CASSPDRVGYTF	TGTGCCAGCAGCCCGGACAGGGTAGGCTACACCTTC
TRBV20-1	NA	TRBJ2-3	TRBD2	CSARAYRRTSGGAHTDTQYF	TGCAGTGCTAGAGCATACAGGAGGACTAGCGGGGGAGCACACACAGATACGCAGTATTTT
TRBV25-1	NA	TRBJ1-2	NA	CASSPGKNYGYTF	TGTGCCAGCAGCCCAGGGAAAAACTATGGCTACACCTTC
TRBV20-1	many	TRBJ1-4	NA	CSASSGGRGEKLFF	TGCAGTGCTTCAAGTGGGGGGAGGGGGGAAAAACTGTTTTTT
TRBV29-1	many	TRBJ2-5	NA	CSVEGGKYQETQYF	TGCAGCGTTGAAGGAGGGAAGTACCAAGAGACCCAGTACTTC
TRBV6-2/TRBV6-3	many	TRBJ1-5	TRBD1	CASSGQGYQPQHF	TGTGCCAGCAGTGGACAGGGATATCAGCCCCAGCATTTT
TRBV11-1	NA	TRBJ2-5	TRBD1	CASSTDRERETQYF	TGTGCCAGCAGCACGGACAGGGAGAGGGAGACCCAGTACTTC
TRBV6-1	many	TRBJ2-7	NA	CASSEAGSLYEQYF	TGTGCCAGCAGTGAAGCAGGCAGTCTCTACGAGCAGTACTTC
TRBV5-8	many	TRBJ1-5	NA	CASTIGFGPQHF	TGTGCCAGCACCATTGGTTTTGGGCCCCAGCATTTT
TRBV9	many	TRBJ1-1	NA	CASSVRQTNTEAFF	TGTGCCAGCAGCGTCCGACAGACGAACACTGAAGCTTTCTTT
TRBV7-9	many	TRBJ1-1	NA	CASSLGGGWVNTEAFF	TGTGCCAGCAGCTTGGGGGGGGGTTGGGTGAACACTGAAGCTTTCTTT
TRBV20-1	many	TRBJ1-1	TRBD1	CSASGGQGNTEAFF	TGCAGTGCTAGTGGGGGACAGGGGAACACTGAAGCTTTCTTT
TRBV25-1	NA	TRBJ2-2	TRBD1	CASSLGTGGYGELFF	TGTGCCAGCAGCCTCGGGACAGGGGGTTACGGGGAGCTGTTTTTT
TRBV13	many	TRBJ2-5	NA	CASGHPGLTETQYF	TGTGCCAGCGGCCATCCCGGGTTGACAGAGACCCAGTACTTC
TRBV5-5	NA	TRBJ2-7	NA	CASSLEAVSSYEQYF	TGTGCCAGCAGCTTGGAGGCAGTGAGCTCCTACGAGCAGTACTTC
TRBV24-1	many	TRBJ1-1	NA	CATSDGTANTEAFF	TGTGCCACCAGTGATGGGACGGCGAACACTGAAGCTTTCTTT
TRBV2	many	TRBJ1-1	NA	CASSESYRRNTEAFF	TGTGCCAGCAGTGAGTCCTATAGGCGGAACACTGAAGCTTTCTTT
TRBV27	NA	TRBJ2-7	TRBD1	CASRIATGAYYEQYF	TGTGCCAGCAGAATTGCGACAGGGGCCTACTACGAGCAGTACTTC
TRBV10-3	NA	TRBJ2-7	NA	CAISESQVLNYEQYF	TGTGCCATCAGTGAGTCACAGGTCCTAAACTACGAGCAGTACTTC
TRBV20-1	NA	TRBJ2-7	NA	CSARADISSYEQYF	TGCAGTGCCCGGGCGGACATTTCCTCCTACGAGCAGTACTTC
TRBV20-1	NA	TRBJ1-4	NA	CSASFIGAGDEKLFF	TGCAGTGCTAGCTTCATCGGGGCAGGGGATGAAAAACTGTTTTTT
TRBV9	many	TRBJ2-7	NA	CASSVGFGFEQYF	TGTGCCAGCAGCGTAGGTTTCGGGTTCGAGCAGTACTTC
TRBV2	NA	TRBJ1-1	TRBD1	CVSAPGPTGGLHTEAFF	TGTGTCAGCGCTCCTGGGCCGACAGGGGGCTTGCACACTGAAGCTTTCTTT
TRBV20-1	NA	TRBJ2-2	TRBD1	CSAHNTRGPNTGELFF	TGCAGTGCCCACAATACCAGGGGGCCGAACACCGGGGAGCTGTTTTTT
TRBV29-1	NA	TRBJ1-1	TRBD1	CSVIRQGMTEAFF	TGCAGCGTTATCCGACAGGGGATGACTGAAGCTTTCTTT